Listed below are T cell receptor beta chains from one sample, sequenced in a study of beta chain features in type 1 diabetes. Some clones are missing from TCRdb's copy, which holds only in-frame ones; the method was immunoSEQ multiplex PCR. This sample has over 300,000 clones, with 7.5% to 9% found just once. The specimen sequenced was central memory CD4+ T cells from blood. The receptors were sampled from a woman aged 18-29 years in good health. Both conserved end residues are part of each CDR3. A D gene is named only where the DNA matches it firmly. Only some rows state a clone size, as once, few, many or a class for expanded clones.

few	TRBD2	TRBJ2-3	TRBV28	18	TGTGCCAGCAGTTTACCTGGGACTAGCGGGAGAGGTCCAGATACGCAGTATTTT	CASSLPGTSGRGPDTQYF
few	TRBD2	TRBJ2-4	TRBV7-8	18	TGTGCCAGCAGCTTAGACCCCCGGGGGGGCCTATCCAAAAACATTCAGTACTTC	CASSLDPRGGLSKNIQYF
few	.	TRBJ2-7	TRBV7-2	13	TGTGCCAGCAGCAAACTAGGACGTTACGAGCAGTACTTC	CASSKLGRYEQYF
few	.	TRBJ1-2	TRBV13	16	TGTGCCAGCAGCTACCGACCGGGACTTGAAAACTATGGCTACACCTTC	CASSYRPGLENYGYTF
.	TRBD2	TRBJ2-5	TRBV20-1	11	TGCAGTGGGACTAGCTTCGAGACCCAGTACTTC	CSGTSFETQYF
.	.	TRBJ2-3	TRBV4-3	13	TGCGCCAGCAGCCAAGCCCGGGATTATACGCAGTATTTT	CASSQARDYTQYF
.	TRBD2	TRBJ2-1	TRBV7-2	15	TGTGCCAGCAGCTTTAGTTTAGCGGGAGTGAATGAGCAGTTCTTC	CASSFSLAGVNEQFF
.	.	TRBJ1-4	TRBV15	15	TGTGCCACCAGCAGGGGAGACAGGAATAATGAAAAACTGTTTTTT	CATSRGDRNNEKLFF
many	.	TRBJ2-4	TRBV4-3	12	TGCGCCAGCAGCCCCGGAGGGAACATTCAGTACTTC	CASSPGGNIQYF
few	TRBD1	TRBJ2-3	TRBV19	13	TGTGCCAGTGGGACAGGACGACCAGATACGCAGTATTTT	CASGTGRPDTQYF
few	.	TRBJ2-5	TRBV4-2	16	TGTGCCAGCAGCCAAGACCTTACACACGGGGGAGAGACCCAGTACTTC	CASSQDLTHGGETQYF
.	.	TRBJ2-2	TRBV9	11	TGTGCCAGCAGCCCAGGGTGGGAGCTGTTTTTT	CASSPGWELFF
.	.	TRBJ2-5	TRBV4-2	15	TGTGCCAGCAGCCAGGGGGGGACAGCCCAAGAGACCCAGTACTTC	CASSQGGTAQETQYF
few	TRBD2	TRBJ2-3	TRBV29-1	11	TGCAGCGTTACCGGGGGGGATACGCAGTATTTT	CSVTGGDTQYF
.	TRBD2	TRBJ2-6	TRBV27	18	TGTGCCAGCAGTAAAACTAGCGGGAGATCGAATGGGGCCAACGTCCTGACTTTC	CASSKTSGRSNGANVLTF
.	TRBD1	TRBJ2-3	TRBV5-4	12	TGTGCCAGCAGCGGCGGCAGGGGGCCGCAGTATTTT	CASSGGRGPQYF
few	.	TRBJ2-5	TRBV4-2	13	TGTGCCAGCAGCCAAGTTCCCAAAGAGACCCAGTACTTC	CASSQVPKETQYF
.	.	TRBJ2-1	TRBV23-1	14	TGCGCCTGGGCCCCAGTGAACTCCTACAATGAGCAGTTCTTC	CAWAPVNSYNEQFF
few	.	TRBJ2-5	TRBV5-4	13	TGTGCCAGCAGACTAAACTTACAAGAGACCCAGTACTTC	CASRLNLQETQYF
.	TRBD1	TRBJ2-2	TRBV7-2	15	TGTGCCAGCAGCTTAATGGGACAGGGCAACGGGGAGCTGTTTTTT	CASSLMGQGNGELFF
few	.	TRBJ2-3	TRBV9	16	TGTGCCAGCAGCGTAGGTCCAGCCCCTAGCACAGATACGCAGTATTTT	CASSVGPAPSTDTQYF
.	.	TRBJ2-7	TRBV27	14	TGTGCCAGCAGTTTGAGTGGGTTCTCCTACGAGCAGTACTTC	CASSLSGFSYEQYF
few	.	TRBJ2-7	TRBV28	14	TGTGCCAGCAGCGCCCAGGGGCGCTCCTACGAGCAGTACTTC	CASSAQGRSYEQYF
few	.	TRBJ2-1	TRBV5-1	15	TGCGCCAGCAGCTTGTATGCACTAGAAGGCAATGAGCAGTTCTTC	CASSLYALEGNEQFF
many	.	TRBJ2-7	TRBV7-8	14	TGTGCCAGCAGCTTAGGGCCGACAGCCTACGAGCAGTACTTC	CASSLGPTAYEQYF
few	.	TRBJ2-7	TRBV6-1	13	TGTGCCAGCAGTGAAGCGCTAAGGTACGAGCAGTACTTC	CASSEALRYEQYF
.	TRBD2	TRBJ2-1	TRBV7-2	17	TGTGCCAGCAGCTTGGGACTAGCGGGGATTGGAGGCAATGAGCAGTTCTTC	CASSLGLAGIGGNEQFF
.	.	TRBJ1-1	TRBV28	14	TGTGCCAGCAGTCCACCGACGGAGCCTCTTGAAGCTTTCTTT	CASSPPTEPLEAFF
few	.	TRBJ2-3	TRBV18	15	TGTGCCAGCTCACCACCGGTACTTACCACAGATACGCAGTATTTT	CASSPPVLTTDTQYF
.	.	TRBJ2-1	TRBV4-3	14	TGCGCCAGCAGCCAACCAATCAGGGCCAATGAGCAGTTCTTC	CASSQPIRANEQFF
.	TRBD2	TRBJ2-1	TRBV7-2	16	TGTGCCAGCAGCTTAGCGGAGACTAGCGGGATCAATGAGCAGTTCTTC	CASSLAETSGINEQFF